Following are 8 T cell receptor beta chains from one sample sequenced in a study of blood T cells in healthy people across ages. Primers used in a second PCR of roughly 6 to 12 cycles were a sample-barcoded 5' primer and a J-beta primer mix. TCRdb recomputed calls from the 5' RACE reads with MiXCR, one row per CDR3 protein. This table has 760,000 or so distinct CDR3 sequences, around 25% appearing once. These data were also reused for a study on T cells of mothers and their children.

Input material: blood. Receptors originate from a boy aged 5-17 years in good health.

Only a few counts were recorded for this clonotype. The gene calls are TRBV4-3 and TRBJ2-5, with TRBD1 matching 9 bases. The end of the DNA aligns better with TRBJ2-1, so the J call may be wrong. The CDR3 extends over 13 amino acids. From germline, CDR1 is LGHNA and CDR2 YSLEER. CDR3 DNA: TGCGCCAGCAGCCCAAGACAGGGGGATGAGCAGTTCTTC. Its translation is CASSPRQGDEQFF.

The chain couples TRBV27 to TRBJ1-4; TRBD1 aligns across 10 bases. Germline V gene sequence: CDR1 MNHEY, CDR2 SMNVEV (reference sequence). Losses at the gene ends were 5 bases for V and 6 bases for J; bases not matched to a gene: 0. The CDR3 extends over 13 amino acids. As DNA, the CDR3 is TGTGCCAGCAGTGGACAGGGGGATGAAAAACTGTTTTTT. Amino acid sequence: CASSGQGDEKLFF.

In this sample, this clonotype turned up a few times. This chain joins TRBV10-3 and TRBJ2-3, with D possibly being TRBD2 (6 bases). The V gene lost 0 bases and the J gene lost 6 bases, with 10 bases spanning the gap. Germline-derived CDR1 and CDR2 are ENHRY and SYGVKD. The CDR3 is 14 residues long. CDR3 residues: CAISESLGGDTQYF. The CDR3 DNA reads as TGTGCCATCAGTGAGTCTCTGGGGGGTGATACGCAGTATTTT.

The chain has TRBV6-2 or TRBV6-3 and TRBJ2-4; the D call may be TRBD1 or TRBD2 (5 bases each). Germline V CDR1 and CDR2: MNHEY, SVGEGT. This CDR3 is 14 amino acids long. Trimming removed 6 bases from V and 5 bases from J, with 14 bases in between. The CDR3 DNA reads as TGTGCCAGCAGCCCTTGGGACCCTGAAAACATTCAGTACTTC. Protein: CASSPWDPENIQYF.

This clonotype was counted a few times. The CDR3 protein is CSARDRLAEGPFGNEQFF. CDR3 nucleotide sequence: TGCAGTGCTAGAGATCGGCTAGCGGAAGGGCCGTTCGGCAATGAGCAGTTCTTC. The chain recombines TRBV20-1 with TRBJ2-1; 7 bases agree with TRBD2. CDR1 is DFQATT, CDR2 SNEGSKA, per germline (reference sequence). V shed 0 bases, J shed 6 bases, and the junction held 17 bases outside the gene matches. CDR3 size: 18 residues.

The chain links TRBV7-9 to TRBJ2-5; 8 nucleotides match TRBD2. The DNA matches TRBJ2-1 better at its end, which makes the J call doubtful. CDR1 and CDR2 from the germline V gene are SEHNR and FQNEAQ (reference sequence). This CDR3 has 14 amino acids. The CDR3 is CASSHPGLGSEQFF. CDR3 sequence (DNA): TGTGCCAGCAGCCACCCGGGACTAGGATCCGAGCAGTTCTTC.

The V call is TRBV4-1, the J call TRBJ1-5; tentatively, D is TRBD1 (5 bases). The V and J ends lost 4 bases and 4 bases respectively, with 11 bases between them. This CDR3 has 14 residues. Germline lookup yields CDR1 MGHRA and CDR2 YSYEKL. For the CDR3, the DNA is TGCGCCAGCAGCCTTGAGACAGTTAATCAGCCCCAGCATTTT. Protein sequence: CASSLETVNQPQHF.

The chain employs TRBV29-1 and TRBJ2-5; 9 nucleotides line up with TRBD1. Trimming removed 7 bases from V and 4 bases from J; junction bases left unmatched: 4. Germline CDR1 reads SQVTM; CDR2 reads ANQGSEA. The CDR3 spans 12 residues. The CDR3 coding sequence is TGCAGCGCCGGACAGGGGCGAGAGACCCAGTACTTC. Residues: CSAGQGRETQYF.